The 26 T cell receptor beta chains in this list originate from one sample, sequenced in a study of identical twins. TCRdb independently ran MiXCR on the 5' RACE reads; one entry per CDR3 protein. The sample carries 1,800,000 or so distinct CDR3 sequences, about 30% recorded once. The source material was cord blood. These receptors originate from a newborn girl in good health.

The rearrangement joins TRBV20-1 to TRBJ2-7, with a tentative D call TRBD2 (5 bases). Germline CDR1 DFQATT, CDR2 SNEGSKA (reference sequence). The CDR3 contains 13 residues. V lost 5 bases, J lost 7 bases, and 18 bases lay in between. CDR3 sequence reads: CSAAEREWLEQYF. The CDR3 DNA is TGCAGTGCTGCCGAGAGGGAGTGGTTAGAGCAGTACTTC.

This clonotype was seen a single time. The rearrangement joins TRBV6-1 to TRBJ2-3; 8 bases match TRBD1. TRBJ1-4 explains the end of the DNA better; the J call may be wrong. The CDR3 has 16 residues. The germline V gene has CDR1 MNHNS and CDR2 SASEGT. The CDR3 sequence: CASSDLAGGVEEKLFF. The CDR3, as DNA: TGTGCCAGCAGTGATTTGGCAGGGGGCGTAGAGGAAAAACTGTTTTTT.

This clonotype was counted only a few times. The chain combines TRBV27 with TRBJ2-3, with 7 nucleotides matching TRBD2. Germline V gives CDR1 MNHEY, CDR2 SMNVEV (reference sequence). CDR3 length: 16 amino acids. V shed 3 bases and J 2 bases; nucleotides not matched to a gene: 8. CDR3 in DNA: TGTGCCAGCAGTTTTAGACTAGCCAGAGCCACAGATACGCAGTATTTT. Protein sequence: CASSFRLARATDTQYF.

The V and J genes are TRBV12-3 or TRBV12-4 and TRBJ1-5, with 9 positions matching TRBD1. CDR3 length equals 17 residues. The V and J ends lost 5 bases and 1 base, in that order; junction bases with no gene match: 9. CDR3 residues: CASSRGTGSGSNQPQHF. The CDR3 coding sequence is TGTGCCAGCAGTCGGGGGACAGGGAGCGGGAGCAATCAGCCCCAGCATTTT.

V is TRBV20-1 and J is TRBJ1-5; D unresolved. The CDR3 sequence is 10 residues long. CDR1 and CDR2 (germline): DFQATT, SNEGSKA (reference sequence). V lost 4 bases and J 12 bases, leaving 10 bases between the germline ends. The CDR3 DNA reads TGCAGTGCTAATGGACGCGGCCAGCATTTT. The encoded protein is CSANGRGQHF.

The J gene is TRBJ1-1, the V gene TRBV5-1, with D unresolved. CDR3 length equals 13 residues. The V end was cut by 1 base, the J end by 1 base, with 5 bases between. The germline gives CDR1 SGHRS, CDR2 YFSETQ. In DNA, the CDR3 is TGCGCCAGCAGCTTGTGGCGGAACACTGAAGCTTTCTTT. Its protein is CASSLWRNTEAFF.

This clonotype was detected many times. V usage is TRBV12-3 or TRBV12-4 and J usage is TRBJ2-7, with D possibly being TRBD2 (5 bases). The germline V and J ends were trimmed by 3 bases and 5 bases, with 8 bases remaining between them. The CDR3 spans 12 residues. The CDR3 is CASSFARDEQYF. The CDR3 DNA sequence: TGTGCCAGCAGTTTCGCGAGGGACGAGCAGTACTTC.

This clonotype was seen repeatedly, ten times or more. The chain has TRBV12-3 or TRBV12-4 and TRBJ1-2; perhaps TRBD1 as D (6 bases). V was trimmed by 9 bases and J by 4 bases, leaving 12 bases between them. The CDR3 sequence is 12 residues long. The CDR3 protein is CARGGLLYGYTF. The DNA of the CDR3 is TGTGCCAGGGGGGGCCTTCTCTATGGCTACACCTTC.

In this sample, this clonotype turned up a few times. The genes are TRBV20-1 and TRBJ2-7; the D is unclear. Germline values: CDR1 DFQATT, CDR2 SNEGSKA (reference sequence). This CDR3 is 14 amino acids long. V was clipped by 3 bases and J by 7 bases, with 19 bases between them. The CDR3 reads CSASTQVGYNEQYF. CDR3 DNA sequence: TGCAGTGCTAGTACCCAGGTAGGGTACAATGAGCAGTACTTC.

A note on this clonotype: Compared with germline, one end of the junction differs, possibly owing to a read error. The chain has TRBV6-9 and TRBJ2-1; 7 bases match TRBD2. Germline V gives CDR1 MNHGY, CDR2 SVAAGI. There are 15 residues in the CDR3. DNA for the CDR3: TGTGCCAGCAGTTATCGCGGGAGACGTTTCAATGAGCGGTTCTTC. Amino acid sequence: CASSYRGRRFNERFF.

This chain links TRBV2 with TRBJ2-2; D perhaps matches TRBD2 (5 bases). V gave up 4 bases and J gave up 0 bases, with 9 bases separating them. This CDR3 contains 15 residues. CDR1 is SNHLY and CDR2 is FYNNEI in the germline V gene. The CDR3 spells CASSGAGANTGELFF. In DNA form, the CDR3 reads TGTGCCAGCAGTGGGGCCGGGGCGAACACCGGGGAGCTGTTTTTT. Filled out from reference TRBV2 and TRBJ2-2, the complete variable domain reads EPEVTQTPSHQVTQMGQEVILRCVPISNHLYFYWYRQILGQKVEFLVSFYNNEISEKSEIFDDQFSVERPDGSNFTLKIRSTKLEDSAMYFCASSGAGANTGELFFGEGSRLTVL.

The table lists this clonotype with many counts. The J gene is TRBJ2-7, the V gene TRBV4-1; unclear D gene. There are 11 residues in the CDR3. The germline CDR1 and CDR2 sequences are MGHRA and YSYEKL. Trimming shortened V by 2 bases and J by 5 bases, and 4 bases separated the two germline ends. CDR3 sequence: CASSQRNEQYF. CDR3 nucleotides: TGCGCCAGCAGCCAAAGGAACGAGCAGTACTTC.

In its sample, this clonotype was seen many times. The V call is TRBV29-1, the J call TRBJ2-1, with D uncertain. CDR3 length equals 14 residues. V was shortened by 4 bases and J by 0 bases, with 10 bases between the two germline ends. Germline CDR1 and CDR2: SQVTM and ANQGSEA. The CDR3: CSVVRDYSYNEQFF. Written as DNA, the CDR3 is TGCAGCGTTGTTAGGGATTACTCCTACAATGAGCAGTTCTTC.

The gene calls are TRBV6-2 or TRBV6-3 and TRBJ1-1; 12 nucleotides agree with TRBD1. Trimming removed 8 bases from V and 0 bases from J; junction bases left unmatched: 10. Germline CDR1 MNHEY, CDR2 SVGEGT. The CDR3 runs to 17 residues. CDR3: CASQNRDRGRMNTEAFF. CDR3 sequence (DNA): TGTGCCAGCCAGAACCGGGACAGGGGGCGAATGAACACTGAAGCTTTCTTT.

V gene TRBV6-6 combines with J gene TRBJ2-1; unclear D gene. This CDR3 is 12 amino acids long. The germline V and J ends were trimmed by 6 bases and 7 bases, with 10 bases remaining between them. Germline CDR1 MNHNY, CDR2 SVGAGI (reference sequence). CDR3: CASSQPVNEQFF. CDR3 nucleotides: TGTGCCAGCAGCCAGCCCGTAAATGAGCAGTTCTTC.

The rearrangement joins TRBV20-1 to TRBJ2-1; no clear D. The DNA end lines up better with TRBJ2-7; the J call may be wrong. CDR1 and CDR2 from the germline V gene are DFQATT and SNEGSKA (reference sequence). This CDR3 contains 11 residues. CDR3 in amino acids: CSALIYNEQYF. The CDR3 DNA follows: TGCAGTGCCCTAATCTACAATGAGCAGTACTTC.

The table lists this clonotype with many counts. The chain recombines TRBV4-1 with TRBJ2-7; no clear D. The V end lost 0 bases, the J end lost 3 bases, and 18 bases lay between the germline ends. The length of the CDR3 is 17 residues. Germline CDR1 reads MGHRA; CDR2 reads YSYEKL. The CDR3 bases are TGCGCCAGCAGCCAAGAATACACCGGGTCCCCCAGCTACGAGCAGTACTTC. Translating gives CASSQEYTGSPSYEQYF.

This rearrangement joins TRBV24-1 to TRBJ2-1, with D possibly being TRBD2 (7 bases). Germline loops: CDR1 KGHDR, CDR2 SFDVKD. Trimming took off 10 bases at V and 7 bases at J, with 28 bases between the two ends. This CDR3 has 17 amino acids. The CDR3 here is CATSTGLSGGASNEQFF. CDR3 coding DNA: TGTGCCACTTCAACCGGCCTTAGTGGGGGGGCAAGTAATGAGCAGTTCTTC.

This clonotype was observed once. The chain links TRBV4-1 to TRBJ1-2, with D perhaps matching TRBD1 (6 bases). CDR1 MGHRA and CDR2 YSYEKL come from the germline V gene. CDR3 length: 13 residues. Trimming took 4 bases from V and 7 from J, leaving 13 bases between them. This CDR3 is CASSRLEGGGYTF. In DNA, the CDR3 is TGCGCCAGCAGCCGCCTAGAAGGGGGTGGCTACACCTTC.

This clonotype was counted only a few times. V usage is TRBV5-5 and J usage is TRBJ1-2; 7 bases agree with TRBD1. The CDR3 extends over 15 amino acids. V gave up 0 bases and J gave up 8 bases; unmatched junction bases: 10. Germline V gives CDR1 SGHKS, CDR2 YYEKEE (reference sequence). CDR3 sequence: CASSLDRGMGEGYTF. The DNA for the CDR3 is TGTGCCAGCAGCTTGGACAGGGGTATGGGAGAAGGCTACACCTTC.

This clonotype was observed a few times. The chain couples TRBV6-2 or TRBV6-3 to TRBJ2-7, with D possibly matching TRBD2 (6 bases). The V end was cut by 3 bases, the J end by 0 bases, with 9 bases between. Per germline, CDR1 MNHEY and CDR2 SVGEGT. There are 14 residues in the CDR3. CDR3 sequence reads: CASSYRGASYEQYF. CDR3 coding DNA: TGTGCCAGCAGTTATCGCGGGGCCTCCTACGAGCAGTACTTC.

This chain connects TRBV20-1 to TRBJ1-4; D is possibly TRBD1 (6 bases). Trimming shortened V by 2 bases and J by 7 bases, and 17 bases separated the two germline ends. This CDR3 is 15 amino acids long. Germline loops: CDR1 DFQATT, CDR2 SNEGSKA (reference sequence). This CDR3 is CSARPPQGRTEKLFF. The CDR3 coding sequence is TGCAGTGCTAGACCCCCTCAGGGGCGAACTGAAAAACTGTTTTTT.

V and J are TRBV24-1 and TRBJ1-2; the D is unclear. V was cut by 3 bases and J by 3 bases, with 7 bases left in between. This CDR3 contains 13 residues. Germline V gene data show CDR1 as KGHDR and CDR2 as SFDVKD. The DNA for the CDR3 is TGTGCCACCAGTGATCAGGAGGACTATGGCTACACCTTC. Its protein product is CATSDQEDYGYTF.

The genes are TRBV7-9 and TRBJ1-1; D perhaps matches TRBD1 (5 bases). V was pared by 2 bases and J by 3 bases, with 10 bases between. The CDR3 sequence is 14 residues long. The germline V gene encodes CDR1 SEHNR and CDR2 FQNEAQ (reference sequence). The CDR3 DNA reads TGTGCCAGCAGCTTAATGGGACCCGACACTGAAGCTTTCTTT. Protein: CASSLMGPDTEAFF.

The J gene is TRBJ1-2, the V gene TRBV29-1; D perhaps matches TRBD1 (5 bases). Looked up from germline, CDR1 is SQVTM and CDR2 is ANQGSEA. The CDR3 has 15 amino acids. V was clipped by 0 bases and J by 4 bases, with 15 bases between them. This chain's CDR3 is CSVEDRGGTAYGYTF. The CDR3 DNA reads TGCAGCGTTGAAGATCGTGGCGGGACGGCCTATGGCTACACCTTC.

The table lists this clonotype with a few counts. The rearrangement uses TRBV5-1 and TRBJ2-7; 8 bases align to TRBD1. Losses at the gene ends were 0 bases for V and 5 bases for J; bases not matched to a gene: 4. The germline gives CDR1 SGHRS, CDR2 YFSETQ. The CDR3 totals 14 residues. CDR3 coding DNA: TGCGCCAGCAGCTTGGGACAGGGGTTGGACGAGCAGTACTTC. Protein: CASSLGQGLDEQYF.